A single sample gave rise to the 18 T cell receptor beta chains below, sequenced in a study of cytomegalovirus exposure and HLA in healthy donors. The assay was immunoSEQ multiplex PCR, and TCRdb's table has in-frame clones only and misses some. The table shows about 160,000 clones, with approximately 89% occurring only once. The sample taken for sequencing was PBMCs. These receptors were obtained from a woman aged 18-29 years in good health and CMV-seropositive.

This chain connects TRBV5-6 to TRBJ1-5; D not certain. From germline, CDR1 is SGHDT and CDR2 YYEEEE. The CDR3 totals 15 residues. The V gene lost 1 base and the J gene lost 1 base, with 9 bases spanning the gap. The CDR3 loop is CASSLLEGSNQPQHF. CDR3 sequence (DNA): TGTGCCAGCAGCTTGCTTGAGGGAAGCAATCAGCCCCAGCATTTT.

As concerns this clone: At one end, the junction sequence differs from germline, possibly due to a read error. J is TRBJ2-1 and V is TRBV2; D is tentatively TRBD1 or TRBD2 (6 bases each). This CDR3 is 18 amino acids long. The germline V gene encodes CDR1 SNHLY and CDR2 FYNNEI. CDR3 in DNA: TGTGCCAGCAGCGAAGGACAGACCGGGACTCCCCAACCCTACCCCCAGTTCTTC. This codes for CASSEGQTGTPQPYPQFF.

A single count supports this clone. The chain joins TRBV9 to TRBJ2-1, with D possibly TRBD1 on 6 matching bases. Per germline, CDR1 SGDLS and CDR2 YYNGEE. CDR3 length: 15 residues. The V and J ends lost 0 bases and 3 bases respectively, with 10 bases between them. The CDR3, as DNA: TGTGCCAGCAGCGTAGGCAGGGGCAGCTACAATGAGCAGTTCTTC. Translated: CASSVGRGSYNEQFF.

V is TRBV5-8 and J is TRBJ2-2; D is possibly TRBD2 (6 bases). The germline V gene encodes CDR1 SGHTS and CDR2 YDEGEE. Trimming left V 7 bases short and J 2 bases short, with 12 bases between. The CDR3 is 14 residues long. The DNA for the CDR3 is TGTGCCAGCGACGGAGGGCCCAACACCGGGGAGCTGTTTTTT. Its protein is CASDGGPNTGELFF. Full variable domain (remainder filled in from reference TRBV5-8 and TRBJ2-2): EAGVTQSPTHLIKTRGQQATLRCSPISGHTSVYWYQQALGLGLQFLLWYDEGEERNRGNFPPRFSGRQFPNYSSELNVNALELEDSALYLCASDGGPNTGELFFGEGSRLTVL.

V usage is TRBV28 and J usage is TRBJ1-2, with D perhaps TRBD1 (6 bases). Germline lookup yields CDR1 MDHEN and CDR2 SYDVKM. V was pared by 5 bases and J by 4 bases, with 11 bases between. This CDR3 has 13 amino acids. The CDR3 DNA reads as TGTGCCAGCAGTCCCCCGACAGGCTATGGCTACACCTTC. Its protein is CASSPPTGYGYTF.

The chain links TRBV6-5 to TRBJ2-7, with TRBD1 as a possible D gene (6 bases). In germline, CDR1 is MNHEY, CDR2 SVGAGI. V dropped 8 bases and J dropped 3 bases, with 17 bases sitting between them. This CDR3 comprises 14 residues. This chain's CDR3 is CASREQGQHYEQYF. In DNA form, the CDR3 reads TGTGCCAGCCGAGAGCAAGGACAGCACTACGAGCAGTACTTC.

A note on this clone: One junction end does not reproduce the germline sequence, and a read error may be involved. The chain links TRBV13 to TRBJ1-2; 7 bases map to TRBD1. The CDR3 has 16 residues. Germline V gene data show CDR1 as PRHDT and CDR2 as FYEKMQ (reference sequence). DNA of the CDR3: TGTGCCAGCAGCGTAGGGACAGACCTTACTAACTATGGCTACACCTTC. Amino acid sequence: CASSVGTDLTNYGYTF. The full variable domain, rest sourced from reference TRBV13 and TRBJ1-2, is AAGVIQSPRHLIKEKRETATLKCYPIPRHDTVYWYQQGPGQDPQFLISFYEKMQSDKGSIPDRFSAQQFSDYHSELNMSSLELGDSALYFCASSVGTDLTNYGYTFGSGTRLTVV.

The gene calls are TRBV30 and TRBJ2-5, with TRBD2 matching over 8 bases. V shed 4 bases, J shed 3 bases, and the junction held 22 bases outside the gene matches. The CDR3 loop spans 19 amino acids. Germline lookup yields CDR1 GTSNPN and CDR2 SVGIG (reference sequence). The DNA of the CDR3 is TGTGCCTGGAAGGTTACCGGGACTAGGCGGTGGAGGATAGAAGAGACCCAGTACTTC. Translated: CAWKVTGTRRWRIEETQYF.

J is TRBJ2-7 and V is TRBV11-3, with D tentatively TRBD1 (6 bases). CDR1 is SGHNT and CDR2 is YENEEA in the germline V gene. The CDR3 runs 15 residues. Trimming removed 5 bases from V and 2 bases from J, with 16 bases in between. This chain's CDR3 is CASSPWAGATYEQYF. The CDR3 coding sequence is TGTGCCAGCAGCCCATGGGCAGGGGCTACCTACGAGCAGTACTTC.

The rearrangement links TRBV19 to TRBJ1-1, with D tentatively TRBD1 (5 bases). The V end was cut by 5 bases, the J end by 5 bases, with 12 bases between. CDR3 length equals 13 residues. Germline values: CDR1 LNHDA, CDR2 SQIVND (reference sequence). CDR3: CASSPPGLTEAFF. In nucleotides, the CDR3 is TGTGCCAGTAGTCCCCCAGGGTTAACTGAAGCTTTCTTT.

The chain combines TRBV6-6 with TRBJ2-7, with D possibly TRBD1 on 6 matching bases. Trimming left V 6 bases short and J 2 bases short, with 14 bases between. This CDR3 is built from 14 residues. Germline CDR1 MNHNY, CDR2 SVGAGI (reference sequence). The CDR3 protein is CASRDSRGTYEQYF. The CDR3 DNA reads TGTGCCAGCAGAGACTCCAGGGGTACCTACGAGCAGTACTTC.

This clone appeared a single time. The chain couples TRBV9 to TRBJ2-2; D remains unclear. This CDR3 is 12 amino acids long. V gave up 8 bases and J gave up 1 base, with 6 bases separating them. CDR1 and CDR2 (germline): SGDLS, YYNGEE. Written as DNA, the CDR3 is TGTGCCAGGAGAAGGAACACCGGGGAGCTGTTTTTT. Translating gives CARRRNTGELFF. The variable domain in full, completed from reference TRBV9 and TRBJ2-2, reads DSGVTQTPKHLITATGQRVTLRCSPRSGDLSVYWYQQSLDQGLQFLIQYYNGEERAKGNILERFSAQQFPDLHSELNLSSLELGDSALYFCARRRNTGELFFGEGSRLTVL.

The chain joins TRBV18 to TRBJ2-7; the D is unclear. The V gene's germline CDR1 is KGHSH and CDR2 LQKENI. V gave up 3 bases and J gave up 0 bases, with 9 bases separating them. CDR3 length: 14 residues. CDR3 residues: CASSPAPSSYEQYF. CDR3 sequence (DNA): TGTGCCAGCTCACCGGCTCCCAGCTCCTACGAGCAGTACTTC. Complete variable domain (other parts from reference TRBV18 and TRBJ2-7): NAGVMQNPRHLVRRRGQEARLRCSPMKGHSHVYWYRQLPEEGLKFMVYLQKENIIDESGMPKERFSAEFPKEGPSILRIQQVVRGDSAAYFCASSPAPSSYEQYFGPGTRLTVT.

V gene TRBV5-1 combines with J gene TRBJ2-1, with 7 positions matching TRBD1. The J segment lost 0 bases and the V segment lost 4 bases, leaving 7 bases of the junction unmatched. CDR1 and CDR2 (germline): SGHRS, YFSETQ. The CDR3 has 16 amino acids. The CDR3 region is CASSNLQGSSYNEQFF. The CDR3 DNA reads TGCGCCAGCAGCAACCTACAGGGGAGCTCCTACAATGAGCAGTTCTTC.

V is TRBV7-2 and J is TRBJ1-5; 7 nucleotides align to TRBD1. With V trimmed by 5 bases and J by 4 bases, 5 bases remained unmatched. CDR3 length: 14 amino acids. Germline values: CDR1 SGHTA, CDR2 FQGNSA. CDR3 loop: CASSLTGVNQPQHF. CDR3 sequence (DNA): TGTGCCAGCAGCCTCACAGGGGTAAATCAGCCCCAGCATTTT.

This chain joins TRBV7-9 and TRBJ1-1; a possible D gene is TRBD1 (6 bases). V gave up 8 bases and J gave up 4 bases, with 11 bases separating them. Looked up from germline, CDR1 is SEHNR and CDR2 is FQNEAQ (reference sequence). The CDR3 runs to 12 residues. The CDR3 loop is CASDGQTTEAFF. CDR3 nucleotides: TGTGCCAGCGACGGACAGACCACTGAAGCTTTCTTT.

The chain couples TRBV19 to TRBJ2-7; 8 nucleotides line up with TRBD1. The CDR3 has 13 residues. The ends lost 5 bases at V and 7 bases at J; junction bases unmatched: 7. CDR1 is LNHDA, CDR2 SQIVND, per germline (reference sequence). The CDR3 DNA follows: TGTGCCAGTAGTTTCGACAGGGGTCGAGAGCAGTACTTC. The encoded protein is CASSFDRGREQYF.

The J gene is TRBJ2-3, the V gene TRBV25-1, with TRBD2 identical over 7 bases. With V trimmed by 1 base and J by 3 bases, 1 base remained unmatched. This CDR3 has 14 amino acids. CDR1 is MGHDK and CDR2 is SYGVNS in the germline V gene. The CDR3 is CASSELGGTDTQYF. The CDR3 region has the DNA TGTGCCAGCAGTGAATTGGGGGGGACAGATACGCAGTATTTT.